Sequencing of this T cell receptor beta chain was carried out in a study of CD8+ T cells in alopecia areata. This clone turned up a few times. RNA, once extracted, was reverse transcribed into cDNA for use as the sequencing template. Produced via immunoSEQ multiplex PCR; TCRdb's table is partial and in-frame only. The sample lists over 150,000 clones, roughly 60% occurring once. This receptor was identified in a human donor with alopecia areata. Source: CD4+ T cells sorted from blood, taken at week 0.

In DNA form, the CDR3 reads TGCGCCAGCAGCCAAGAGTTATTGATCCACCCAGAGACCCAGTACTTC. It translates to CASSQELLIHPETQYF. V is TRBV4-1 and J is TRBJ2-5; D not resolved. The CDR3 contains 16 residues. The germline V gene has CDR1 MGHRA and CDR2 YSYEKL. The germline V and J ends were trimmed by 0 bases and 4 bases, with 15 bases remaining between them.